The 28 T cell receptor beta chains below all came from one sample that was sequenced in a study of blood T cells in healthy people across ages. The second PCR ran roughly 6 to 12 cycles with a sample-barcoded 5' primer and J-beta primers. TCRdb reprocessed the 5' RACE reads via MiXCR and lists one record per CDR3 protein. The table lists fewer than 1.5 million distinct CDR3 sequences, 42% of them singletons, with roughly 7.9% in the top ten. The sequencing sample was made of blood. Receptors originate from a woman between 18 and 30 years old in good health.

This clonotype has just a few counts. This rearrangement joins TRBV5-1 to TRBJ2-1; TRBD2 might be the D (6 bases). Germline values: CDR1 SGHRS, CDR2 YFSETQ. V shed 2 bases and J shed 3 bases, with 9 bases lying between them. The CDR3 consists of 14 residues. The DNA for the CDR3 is TGCGCCAGCAGCTTCACGGGGGACTACAATGAGCAGTTCTTC. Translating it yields CASSFTGDYNEQFF.

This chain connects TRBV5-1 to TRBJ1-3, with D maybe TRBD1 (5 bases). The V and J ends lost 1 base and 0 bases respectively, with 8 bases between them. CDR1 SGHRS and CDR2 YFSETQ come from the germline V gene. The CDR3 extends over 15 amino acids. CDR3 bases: TGCGCCAGCAGCTTGCCCAGGGACTCTGGAAACACCATATATTTT. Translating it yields CASSLPRDSGNTIYF.

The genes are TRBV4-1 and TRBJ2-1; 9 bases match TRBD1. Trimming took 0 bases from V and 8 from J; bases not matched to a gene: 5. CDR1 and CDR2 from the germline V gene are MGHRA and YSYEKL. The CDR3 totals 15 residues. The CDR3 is CASSQENRGLDEQFF. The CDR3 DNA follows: TGCGCCAGCAGCCAAGAGAACAGGGGGCTGGATGAGCAGTTCTTC.

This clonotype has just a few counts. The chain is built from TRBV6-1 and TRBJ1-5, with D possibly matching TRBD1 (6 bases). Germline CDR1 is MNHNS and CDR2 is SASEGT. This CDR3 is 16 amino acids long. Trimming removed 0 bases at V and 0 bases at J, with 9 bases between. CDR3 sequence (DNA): TGTGCCAGCAGTGAAGCGGTCAGGGGTAGCAATCAGCCCCAGCATTTT. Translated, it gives CASSEAVRGSNQPQHF.

The CDR3 loop is CASSASTGGNQPQHF. The DNA for the CDR3 is TGTGCCAGCAGTGCCTCAACGGGGGGGAATCAGCCCCAGCATTTT. The rearrangement joins TRBV6-1 to TRBJ1-5; TRBD1 is a possible D gene (5 bases). V was cut by 4 bases and J by 4 bases, with 14 bases left in between. Germline V gene lookup returns CDR1 MNHNS and CDR2 SASEGT. The CDR3 sequence is 15 residues long.

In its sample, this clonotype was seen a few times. CDR3 nucleotides: TGCGCCAGCAGCCGGGGACAGGGGAGAGAAGCTTTCTTT. The encoded protein is CASSRGQGREAFF. The rearrangement joins TRBV5-1 to TRBJ1-1, with TRBD1 identical over 10 bases. CDR3 length: 13 residues. Germline trimming cut 4 bases from V and 8 bases from J; bases unmatched to any gene: 5. Per germline, CDR1 SGHRS and CDR2 YFSETQ. The full variable domain, completed using reference TRBV5-1 and TRBJ1-1, is KAGVTQTPRYLIKTRGQQVTLSCSPISGHRSVSWYQQTPGQGLQFLFEYFSETQRNKGNFPGRFSGRQFSNSRSEMNVSTLELGDSALYLCASSRGQGREAFFGQGTRLTVV.

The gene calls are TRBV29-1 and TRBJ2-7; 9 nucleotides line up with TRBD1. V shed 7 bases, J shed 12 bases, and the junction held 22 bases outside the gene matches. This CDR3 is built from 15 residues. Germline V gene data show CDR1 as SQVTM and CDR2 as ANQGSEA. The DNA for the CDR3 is TGCAGCGCCCGGGACAGGGAGTGGGGGGGGAAACTTTGGTACTTC. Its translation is CSARDREWGGKLWYF.

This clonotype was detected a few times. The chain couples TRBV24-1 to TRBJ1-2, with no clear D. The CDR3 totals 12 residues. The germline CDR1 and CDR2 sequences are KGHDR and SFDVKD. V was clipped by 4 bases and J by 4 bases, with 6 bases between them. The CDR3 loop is CATSDPPYGYTF. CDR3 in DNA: TGTGCCACCAGTGACCCGCCCTATGGCTACACCTTC.

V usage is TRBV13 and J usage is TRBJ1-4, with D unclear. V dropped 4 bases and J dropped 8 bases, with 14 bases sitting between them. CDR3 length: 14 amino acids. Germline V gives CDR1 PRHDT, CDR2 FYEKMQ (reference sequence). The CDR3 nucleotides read TGTGCCAGCAGCTATACATCAAGAGGAGAAAAACTGTTTTTT. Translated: CASSYTSRGEKLFF.

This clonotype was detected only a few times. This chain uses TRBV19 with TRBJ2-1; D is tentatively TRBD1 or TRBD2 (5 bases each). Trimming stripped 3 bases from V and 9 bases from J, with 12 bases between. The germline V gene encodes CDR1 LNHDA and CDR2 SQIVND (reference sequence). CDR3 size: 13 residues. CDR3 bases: TGTGCCAGTAGTATGACTGGGGGTGGTGAGCAGTTCTTC. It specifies CASSMTGGGEQFF.

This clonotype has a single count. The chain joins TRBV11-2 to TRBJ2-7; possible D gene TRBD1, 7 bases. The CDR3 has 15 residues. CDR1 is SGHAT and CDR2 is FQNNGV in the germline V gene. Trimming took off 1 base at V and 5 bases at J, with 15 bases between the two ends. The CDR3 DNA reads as TGTGCCAGCAGCTTAGTGGGAGGACAGGCAAACGAGCAGTACTTC. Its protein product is CASSLVGGQANEQYF.

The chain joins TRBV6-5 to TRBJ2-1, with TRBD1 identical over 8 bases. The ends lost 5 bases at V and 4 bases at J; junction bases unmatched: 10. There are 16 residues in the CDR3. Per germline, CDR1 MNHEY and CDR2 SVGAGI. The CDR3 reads CASSQGTGPRYNEQFF. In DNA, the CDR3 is TGTGCCAGCAGTCAGGGGACAGGACCCCGTTACAATGAGCAGTTCTTC.

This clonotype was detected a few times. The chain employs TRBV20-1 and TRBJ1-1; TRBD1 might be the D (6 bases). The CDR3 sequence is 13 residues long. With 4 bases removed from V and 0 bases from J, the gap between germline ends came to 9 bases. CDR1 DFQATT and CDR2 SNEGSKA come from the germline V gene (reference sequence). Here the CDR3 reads CSATGHLNTEAFF. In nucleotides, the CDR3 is TGCAGTGCTACGGGACACCTGAACACTGAAGCTTTCTTT.

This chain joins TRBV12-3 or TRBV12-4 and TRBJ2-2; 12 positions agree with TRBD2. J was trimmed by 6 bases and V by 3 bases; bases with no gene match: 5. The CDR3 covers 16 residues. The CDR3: CASSFPSGGAPGELFF. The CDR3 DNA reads TGTGCCAGCAGTTTCCCTAGCGGGGGGGCCCCCGGGGAGCTGTTTTTT.

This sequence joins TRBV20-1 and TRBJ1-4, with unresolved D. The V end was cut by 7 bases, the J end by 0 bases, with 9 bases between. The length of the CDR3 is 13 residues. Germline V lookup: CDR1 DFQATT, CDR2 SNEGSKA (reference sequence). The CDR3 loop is CSVTNPTNEKLFF. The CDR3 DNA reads TGCAGTGTAACAAATCCAACTAATGAAAAACTGTTTTTT.

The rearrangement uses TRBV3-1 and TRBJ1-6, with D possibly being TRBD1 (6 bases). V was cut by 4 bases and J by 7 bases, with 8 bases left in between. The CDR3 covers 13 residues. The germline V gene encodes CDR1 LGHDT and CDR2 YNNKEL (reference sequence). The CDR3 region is CASSPDRNSPLHF. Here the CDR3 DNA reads TGTGCCAGCAGCCCGGACAGAAATTCACCCCTCCACTTT.

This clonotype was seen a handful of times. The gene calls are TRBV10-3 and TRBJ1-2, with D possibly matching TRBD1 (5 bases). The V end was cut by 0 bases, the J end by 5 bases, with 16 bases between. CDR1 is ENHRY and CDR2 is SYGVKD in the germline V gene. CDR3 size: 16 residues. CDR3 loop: CAISESDWDRGYGYTF. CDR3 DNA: TGTGCCATCAGTGAGTCCGATTGGGACCGAGGTTATGGCTACACCTTC.

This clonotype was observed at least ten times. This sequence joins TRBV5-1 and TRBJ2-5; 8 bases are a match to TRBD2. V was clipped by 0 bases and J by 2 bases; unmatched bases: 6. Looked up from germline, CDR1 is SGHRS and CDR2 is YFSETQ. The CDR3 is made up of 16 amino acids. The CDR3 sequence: CASSLGTSGFQETQYF. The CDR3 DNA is TGCGCCAGCAGCTTGGGTACTAGCGGTTTTCAAGAGACCCAGTACTTC.

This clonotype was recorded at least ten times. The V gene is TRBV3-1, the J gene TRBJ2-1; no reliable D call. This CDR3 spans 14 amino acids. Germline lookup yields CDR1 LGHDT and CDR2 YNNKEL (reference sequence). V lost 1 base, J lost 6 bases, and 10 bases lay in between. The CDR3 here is CASSQGFSTNEQFF. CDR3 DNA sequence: TGTGCCAGCAGCCAAGGGTTTAGCACCAATGAGCAGTTCTTC.

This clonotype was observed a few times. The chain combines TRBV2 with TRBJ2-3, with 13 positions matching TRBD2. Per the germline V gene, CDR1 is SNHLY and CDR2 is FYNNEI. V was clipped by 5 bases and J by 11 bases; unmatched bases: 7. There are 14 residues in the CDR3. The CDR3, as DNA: TGTGCCAGCAGTCTTACTAGCGGGGGGGCAAAGCAGTATTTT. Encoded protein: CASSLTSGGAKQYF.

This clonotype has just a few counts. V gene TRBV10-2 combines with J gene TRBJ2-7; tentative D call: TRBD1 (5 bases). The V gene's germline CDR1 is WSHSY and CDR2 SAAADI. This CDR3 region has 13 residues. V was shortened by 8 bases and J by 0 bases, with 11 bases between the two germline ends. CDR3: CASGAGYSYEQYF. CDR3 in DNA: TGCGCCAGCGGGGCAGGGTACTCCTACGAGCAGTACTTC.

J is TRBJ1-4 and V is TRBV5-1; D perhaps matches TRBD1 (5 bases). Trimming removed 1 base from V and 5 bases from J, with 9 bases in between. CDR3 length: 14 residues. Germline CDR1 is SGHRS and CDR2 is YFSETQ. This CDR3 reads CASSLYGGNEKLFF. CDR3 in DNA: TGCGCCAGCAGCTTGTACGGGGGGAATGAAAAACTGTTTTTT.

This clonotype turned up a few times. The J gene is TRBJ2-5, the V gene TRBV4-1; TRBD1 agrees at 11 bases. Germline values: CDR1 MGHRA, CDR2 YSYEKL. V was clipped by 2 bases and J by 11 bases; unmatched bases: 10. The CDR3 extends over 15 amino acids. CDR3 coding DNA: TGCGCCAGCAGCCAATGGGACAGGGGGTACGGGGAGCAGTACTTC. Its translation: CASSQWDRGYGEQYF.

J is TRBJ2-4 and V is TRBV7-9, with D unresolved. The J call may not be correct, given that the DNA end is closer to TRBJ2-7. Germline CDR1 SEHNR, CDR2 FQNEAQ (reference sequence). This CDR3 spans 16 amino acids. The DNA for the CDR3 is TGTGCCAGCAGCCCATCTGGGCCCCGGACCAGCTTCGAGCAGTACTTC. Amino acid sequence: CASSPSGPRTSFEQYF.

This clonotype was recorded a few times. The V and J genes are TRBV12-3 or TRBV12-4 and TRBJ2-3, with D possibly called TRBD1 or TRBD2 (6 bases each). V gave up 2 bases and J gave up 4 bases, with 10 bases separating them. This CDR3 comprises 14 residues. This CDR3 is CASSLKGGADTQYF. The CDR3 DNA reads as TGTGCCAGCAGTTTAAAGGGGGGCGCAGATACGCAGTATTTT.

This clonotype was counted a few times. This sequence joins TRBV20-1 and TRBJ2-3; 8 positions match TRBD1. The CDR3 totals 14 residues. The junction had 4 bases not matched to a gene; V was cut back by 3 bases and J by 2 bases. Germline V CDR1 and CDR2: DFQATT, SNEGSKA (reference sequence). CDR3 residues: CSARTGDPTDTQYF. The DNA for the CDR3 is TGCAGTGCTAGGACAGGGGACCCCACAGATACGCAGTATTTT.

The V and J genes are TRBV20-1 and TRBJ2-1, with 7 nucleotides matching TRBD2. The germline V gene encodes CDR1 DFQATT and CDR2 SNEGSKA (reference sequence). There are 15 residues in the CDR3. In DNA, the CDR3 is TGCAGGTGGTGGGAGGGAAAGAGCTCCTACAATGAGCAGTTCTTC. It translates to CRWWEGKSSYNEQFF.

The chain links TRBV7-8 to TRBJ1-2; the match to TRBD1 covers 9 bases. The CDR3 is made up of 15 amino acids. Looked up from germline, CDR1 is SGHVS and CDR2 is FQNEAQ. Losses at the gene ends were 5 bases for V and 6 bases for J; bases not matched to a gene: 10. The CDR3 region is CASSLGTGLTHGYTF. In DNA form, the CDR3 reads TGTGCCAGCAGCCTCGGGACAGGGCTTACACATGGCTACACCTTC.